The source of this T cell receptor (beta chain) is a study of brain T cells in children with intractable seizures. In the case of this clone: The target antigen is unknown.

General study results and limits: Pre- and post-surgery blood differed in depth, so pre-surgery absences may be undersampling.

Clones were read by immunoSEQ multiplex PCR, and TCRdb kept only the in-frame ones, dropping some. The table has about 350,000 clones, roughly 92% seen once. Germline V gives CDR1 ENHRY, CDR2 SYGVKD. This CDR3 is built from 13 residues. The V and J ends lost 11 bases and 1 base respectively, with 15 bases between them. The time point was: blood from clinic visit 5 months post-surgery; TSC patient then seizure free. Only cases whose brain tissue showed the highest T cell transcript signatures were sequenced. Patients received at least one anti-epileptic drug before surgery. This chain links TRBV10-3 with TRBJ2-7; D is possibly TRBD1 or TRBD2 (5 bases each). The TCR comes from a boy under three years old with tuberous sclerosis and intractable seizures. Specimen: peripheral blood, collected 5 to 6 months after surgery. The CDR3 DNA reads as TGTGCCGCCACTAGGGACCTTTCCTACGAGCAGTACTTC. This gives the protein CAATRDLSYEQYF.